This T cell receptor beta chain emerged from a study of cytomegalovirus exposure and HLA in healthy donors. About the research overall: An earlier analysis found some 120 million unique TCR beta sequences from approximately 200 million T cells.

The table lists this clone with a count of one. Its antigen is as yet unknown. 60 Vbeta and 13 Jbeta primers were used in PCR. Clones were read by immunoSEQ multiplex PCR, and TCRdb kept only the in-frame ones, dropping some. The sample holds over 70,000 clones, roughly 80% seen once. The CDR3 has 14 residues. CDR1 is MNHEY and CDR2 is SVGAGI in the germline V gene. Trimming removed 0 bases from V and 5 bases from J, with 8 bases in between. Findings and limits, study-wide: Clonal expansion was found to be greater in HLA-associated TCR beta chains than in equally common others in a later analysis. Available immune exposure information covered CMV serostatus only.

The receptor comes from a man between 45 and 60 years old in good health and CMV-seropositive. The chain links TRBV6-5 to TRBJ1-5, with D uncertain. Input material: PBMCs. The CDR3 coding sequence is TGTGCCAGCAGTTACTCGAGCGGGGATCAGCCCCAGCATTTT. Protein product: CASSYSSGDQPQHF.